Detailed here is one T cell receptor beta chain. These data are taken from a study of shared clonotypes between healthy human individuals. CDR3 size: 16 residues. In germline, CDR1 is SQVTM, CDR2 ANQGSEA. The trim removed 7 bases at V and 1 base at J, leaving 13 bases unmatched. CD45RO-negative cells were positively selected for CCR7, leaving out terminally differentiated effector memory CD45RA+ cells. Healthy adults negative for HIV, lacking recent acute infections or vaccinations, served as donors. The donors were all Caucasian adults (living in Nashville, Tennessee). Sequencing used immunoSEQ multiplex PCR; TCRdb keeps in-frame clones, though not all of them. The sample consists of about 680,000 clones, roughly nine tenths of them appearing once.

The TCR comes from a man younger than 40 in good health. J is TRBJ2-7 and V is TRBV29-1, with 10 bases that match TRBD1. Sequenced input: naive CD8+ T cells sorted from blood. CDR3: CSAKSLRTGGSYEQYF. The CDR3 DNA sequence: TGCAGCGCCAAAAGTCTTAGGACAGGGGGTTCCTACGAGCAGTACTTC.